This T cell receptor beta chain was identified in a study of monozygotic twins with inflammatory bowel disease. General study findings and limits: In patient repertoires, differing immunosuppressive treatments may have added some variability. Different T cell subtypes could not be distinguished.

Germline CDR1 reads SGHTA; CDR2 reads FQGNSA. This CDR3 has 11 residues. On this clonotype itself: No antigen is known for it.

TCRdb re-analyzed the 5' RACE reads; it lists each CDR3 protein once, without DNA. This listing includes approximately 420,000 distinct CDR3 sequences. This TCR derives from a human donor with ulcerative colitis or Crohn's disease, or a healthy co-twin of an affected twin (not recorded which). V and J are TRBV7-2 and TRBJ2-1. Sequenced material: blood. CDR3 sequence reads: CASSPMDEQFF.